This TCR beta chain was recovered during a study of preoperative IRX-2 immunotherapy in early breast cancer. The treatment here: preoperative locoregional IRX-2 cytokine immunotherapy. Patients received preoperative, locoregional IRX-2 cytokine immunotherapy in a phase Ib study. Only in-frame clones appear in the TCRdb table, and some are missing; sequencing was by immunoSEQ multiplex PCR. The table has thousands of clones, approximately 80% seen once. This clone was counted a single time. V shed 1 base and J shed 5 bases, with 17 bases lying between them. The germline CDR1 and CDR2 sequences are SGHDN and FVKESK. The CDR3 is 16 amino acids.

The TCR sequence derives from a human donor with breast cancer. This chain uses TRBV14 with TRBJ1-1; TRBD1 might be the D (6 bases). Material: tumor tissue, obtained after IRX-2 immunotherapy. CDR3 coding DNA: TGTGCCAGCAGCCAAGCGCCGCGGGGGGCATGGACTGAAGCTTTCTTT. It codes for CASSQAPRGAWTEAFF.